The rows below give T cell receptor beta chains drawn from one sample of a study of cytomegalovirus exposure and HLA in healthy donors. Some clones are missing from TCRdb's copy, which holds only in-frame ones; the method was immunoSEQ multiplex PCR. The table shows about 160,000 clones, with around four fifths occurring only once. Material: PBMCs. The receptors shown here come from a female donor in good health and CMV-seronegative. CDR3s include the opening cysteine and the closing phenylalanine or tryptophan. A D gene is named only where the DNA matches it firmly. Clone size is given for some rows only: seen once, a few or many times, or a class if the clone is expanded.

V gene	D gene	clone size	J gene	CDR3 DNA	CDR3 protein
TRBV9	-	-	TRBJ2-1	TGTGCCAGCAGCGCGATACCAACAGGGCTGCTCTACAATGAGCAGTTCTTC	CASSAIPTGLLYNEQFF
TRBV18	TRBD1	-	TRBJ1-2	TGTGCCAGCTCACCTCCGGACAGGGGGCTCTATGGCTACACCTTC	CASSPPDRGLYGYTF
TRBV29-1	TRBD2	-	TRBJ2-7	TGCAGCGTTGTAGCGGGAATATACGAGCAGTACTTC	CSVVAGIYEQYF
TRBV19	TRBD1	-	TRBJ1-5	TGTGCCAGTAGTATCCCCTATTACAGGGGAAGGCAGCCCCAGCATTTT	CASSIPYYRGRQPQHF
TRBV5-1	-	-	TRBJ1-3	TGCGCCAGCAGCTTGGTGGGGGGATCTGGAAACACCATATATTTT	CASSLVGGSGNTIYF
TRBV21-1	-	-	TRBJ1-6	TGTGCCAGCACCTCTCAACAGGGTGGGCATTCACCCCTCCACTTT	CASTSQQGGHSPLHF
TRBV19	-	-	TRBJ1-1	TGTGCCAGTAGTATAGGAGGCAGGGAGAACACTGAAGCTTTCTTT	CASSIGGRENTEAFF
TRBV4-1	TRBD2	-	TRBJ2-1	TGCGCCAGCAGCCAAGATACGGAGACTAGCGGGAGAACCTCCTACAATGAGCAGTTCTTC	CASSQDTETSGRTSYNEQFF
TRBV6-5	-	few	TRBJ2-1	TGTGCCAGCAGTTACTCTTTCCCAGGGCGCTATGAGCAGTTCTTC	CASSYSFPGRYEQFF
TRBV19	TRBD2	-	TRBJ2-1	TGTGCCAGTAGTTCGGCTAGCGGGGGGTCCAGCTCCTACAATGAGCAGTTCTTC	CASSSASGGSSSYNEQFF
TRBV7-3	-	-	TRBJ2-1	TGTGCCAGCAGCCCTCAACCCCCGGGGATTGACAATGAGCAGTTCTTC	CASSPQPPGIDNEQFF
TRBV7-2	TRBD2	-	TRBJ2-7	TGTGCCAGCAGCTTAGGACTAGCGGGCTACGAGCAGTACTTC	CASSLGLAGYEQYF
TRBV6-4	-	few	TRBJ2-3	TGTGCCAGCAGTGAAAGGCCCGCGGGTACGCAGTATTTT	CASSERPAGTQYF
TRBV19	-	-	TRBJ1-1	TGTGCCAGTAGTATCCCGAGGGGGGGAGCTTTCTTT	CASSIPRGGAFF
TRBV2	-	-	TRBJ1-6	TGTGCCAGCAGCGTTAATTCACCCCTCCACTTT	CASSVNSPLHF
TRBV7-9	-	few	TRBJ2-5	TGTGCCAGCAGCTTAATCAATCAAGAGACCCAGTACTTC	CASSLINQETQYF
TRBV29-1	-	few	TRBJ1-4	TGCAGCGTTGAAGATTCTAGGGAAAAACTGTTTTTT	CSVEDSREKLFF
TRBV10-2	-	-	TRBJ1-2	TGCGCCAGCACCCTAGGGGAAGGGGAATACTATGGCTACACCTTC	CASTLGEGEYYGYTF
TRBV19	-	-	TRBJ1-4	TGTGCCAGTCAAAGGGGAAGTAATGAAAAACTGTTTTTT	CASQRGSNEKLFF
TRBV9	-	-	TRBJ1-1	TGTGCCAGCAGCGTAACAGGACGAGGTGAAACTGAAGCTTTCTTT	CASSVTGRGETEAFF
TRBV7-3	-	-	TRBJ2-7	TGTGCCAGCAGCTTCCGTGGAGGAGACGAGCAGTACTTC	CASSFRGGDEQYF
TRBV6-5	TRBD1	-	TRBJ2-4	TGTGCCAGCCAGGGGGTGGAGGACATTCAGTACTTC	CASQGVEDIQYF
TRBV6-5	TRBD1	few	TRBJ1-2	TGTGCCAGCAGTCGAGGACAGGGGGGTGATGGCTACACCTTC	CASSRGQGGDGYTF
TRBV5-1	TRBD1	few	TRBJ2-3	TGCGCCAGCAGACAGGGGCTTTTCTCTAGCACAGATACGCAGTATTTT	CASRQGLFSSTDTQYF
TRBV12-2	-	-	TRBJ2-6	TGTGCAAGTCGCTCAGCGGGACAGGGGGGTCCTGGGGCCAACGTCCTGACTTTC	CASRSAGQGGPGANVLTF
TRBV30	TRBD2	once	TRBJ2-5	TGTGCCTGGAATCAAGCGGGGGTAGAGACCCAGTACTTC	CAWNQAGVETQYF
TRBV9	-	-	TRBJ1-4	TGTGCCAGCAGGGACGGGGGATCGGGAAAACTGTTTTTT	CASRDGGSGKLFF
TRBV5-4	TRBD1	-	TRBJ1-6	TGTGCCAGCAGCGGACAGGGGCTCAGCTCCTATAATTCACCCCTCCACTTT	CASSGQGLSSYNSPLHF
TRBV5-1	-	-	TRBJ2-7	TGCGCCAGCGGGCCGGAGAACAGGGGGGAGGGCGAGCAGTACTTC	CASGPENRGEGEQYF
TRBV9	-	-	TRBJ2-3	TGTGCCAGCAGCGTAGCTCAGTACACAGATACGCAGTATTTT	CASSVAQYTDTQYF
TRBV5-1	-	-	TRBJ2-7	TGCGCCAGCAGCTTGGTTTTTGGTTCCCAGCGGAGACCCTACGAGCAGTACTTC	CASSLVFGSQRRPYEQYF
TRBV4-1	TRBD1	-	TRBJ2-7	TGCGCCAGCAGCCAAGATCTCAGGACAGGGTGGGACGAGCAGTACTTC	CASSQDLRTGWDEQYF
TRBV9	TRBD1	-	TRBJ2-2	TGTGCCAGCAGCGCCGGGACAGCTACCGGCGGGGAGCTGTTTTTT	CASSAGTATGGELFF
TRBV19	-	-	TRBJ2-7	TGTGCCAGTAGTATCGGCGGGACCTACTCCTACGAGCAGTACTTC	CASSIGGTYSYEQYF
TRBV6-5	-	-	TRBJ1-2	TGTGCCAGCGGCCGCAGGGCCGGCTCTAACTATGGCTACACCTTC	CASGRRAGSNYGYTF
TRBV5-1	-	-	TRBJ2-1	TGCGCCAGCAGCTGGTTAGGGGTCAATGAGCAGTTCTTC	CASSWLGVNEQFF
TRBV2	TRBD1	-	TRBJ1-5	TGTGCCAGCAGCGCCGACAGGGGCAATCAGCCCCAGCATTTT	CASSADRGNQPQHF